Following are 29 T cell receptor beta chains from one sample sequenced in a study of cytomegalovirus exposure and HLA in healthy donors. The primer mix had 60 Vbeta and 13 Jbeta primers. Some clones are missing from TCRdb's copy, which holds only in-frame ones; the method was immunoSEQ multiplex PCR. There are 160,000 or so clones in the sample; less than 85% occur only once, and approximately 1.4% lies in the top ten. Sequencing was performed on PBMCs. These receptors were taken from a man between 60 and 75 years old in good health and CMV-seronegative.

The rearrangement joins TRBV7-9 to TRBJ1-2, with 7 bases fitting TRBD1. CDR1 is SEHNR, CDR2 FQNEAQ, per germline (reference sequence). The CDR3 runs 13 residues. The J segment lost 6 bases and the V segment lost 2 bases, leaving 3 bases of the junction unmatched. The chain's CDR3 is CASSLTGQDGYTF. In DNA form, the CDR3 reads TGTGCCAGCAGCTTAACCGGACAGGATGGCTACACCTTC.

The chain combines TRBV7-2 with TRBJ2-7, with D possibly matching TRBD1 (5 bases). The CDR3 sequence is 14 residues long. From germline, CDR1 is SGHTA and CDR2 FQGNSA. V lost 0 bases and J lost 3, with 9 bases in between. For the CDR3, the DNA is TGTGCCAGCAGCTTAGCAGGGGTGTTCTACGAGCAGTACTTC. Protein product: CASSLAGVFYEQYF.

This clone was counted only a few times. The chain couples TRBV4-3 to TRBJ2-5; TRBD2 matches 12 bases. The V gene's germline CDR1 is LGHNA and CDR2 YSLEER. V trimming: 1 base; J trimming: 5 bases; junction bases outside the gene matches: 5. The CDR3 length is 16 residues. The CDR3 loop is CASSQGLAGAGETQYF. The CDR3 coding sequence is TGCGCCAGCAGCCAAGGACTAGCGGGAGCGGGGGAGACCCAGTACTTC.

This sequence joins TRBV7-2 and TRBJ2-1; 11 nucleotides align to TRBD2. Per germline, CDR1 SGHTA and CDR2 FQGNSA. There are 16 residues in the CDR3. The junction had 5 bases not matched to a gene; V was cut back by 5 bases and J by 2 bases. This CDR3 is CASSLIAGGAYNEQFF. DNA for the CDR3: TGTGCCAGCAGCCTCATAGCGGGAGGGGCCTACAATGAGCAGTTCTTC.

CDR3 sequence: CASSSYRGPSYEQYF. CDR3 nucleotides: TGTGCCAGCAGCTCATACCGGGGTCCCAGCTACGAGCAGTACTTC. This chain uses TRBV7-9 with TRBJ2-7; D may be TRBD2 (5 bases). This CDR3 has 15 residues. Germline CDR1 and CDR2: SEHNR and FQNEAQ (reference sequence). V was cut by 4 bases and J by 3 bases, with 16 bases left in between.

This rearrangement joins TRBV30 to TRBJ2-7; D gene uncertain. The V and J ends lost 0 bases and 0 bases respectively, with 15 bases between them. The CDR3 covers 16 residues. In germline, CDR1 is GTSNPN, CDR2 SVGIG (reference sequence). CDR3 residues: CAWSVQPKAPSYEQYF. The DNA of the CDR3 is TGTGCCTGGAGTGTACAGCCGAAGGCTCCCTCCTACGAGCAGTACTTC.

The chain employs TRBV29-1 and TRBJ1-5; D is unresolved. Trimming cost V 5 bases and J 0 bases, with 14 bases left between them. CDR3 length equals 15 residues. CDR1 is SQVTM, CDR2 ANQGSEA, per germline. CDR3 in DNA: TGCAGCGTTATCCCGGGAGCCGATAGCAATCAGCCCCAGCATTTT. Translated: CSVIPGADSNQPQHF.

The chain combines TRBV30 with TRBJ1-4; D possibly corresponds to TRBD1 (5 bases). The CDR3 covers 13 residues. Germline V gene data show CDR1 as GTSNPN and CDR2 as SVGIG (reference sequence). Trimming removed 5 bases at V and 8 bases at J, with 15 bases between. Here the CDR3 DNA reads TGTGCCTGGGCGGGGCAGATATCCGAAAAACTGTTTTTT. Translated: CAWAGQISEKLFF.

The gene calls are TRBV5-1 and TRBJ1-1, with 7 bases aligning to TRBD1. The CDR3 loop spans 15 amino acids. The J segment lost 5 bases and the V segment lost 5 bases, leaving 12 bases of the junction unmatched. CDR1 SGHRS and CDR2 YFSETQ come from the germline V gene. The CDR3 bases are TGCGCCAGCAGTATCCCTAGGGGGCGAGGGACTGAAGCTTTCTTT. Translation: CASSIPRGRGTEAFF. Full variable domain (missing parts from reference TRBV5-1 and TRBJ1-1): KAGVTQTPRYLIKTRGQQVTLSCSPISGHRSVSWYQQTPGQGLQFLFEYFSETQRNKGNFPGRFSGRQFSNSRSEMNVSTLELGDSALYLCASSIPRGRGTEAFFGQGTRLTVV.

The chain is built from TRBV14 and TRBJ2-3; perhaps TRBD2 as D (6 bases). Germline V CDR1 and CDR2: SGHDN, FVKESK. This CDR3 is built from 15 residues. V was pared by 2 bases and J by 9 bases, with 18 bases between. The CDR3 nucleotides read TGTGCCAGCAGCCAATTCCGGCGGGGAGTAGACACGCAGTATTTT. Translated, it gives CASSQFRRGVDTQYF.

This clone has a single count. The chain carries TRBV19 and TRBJ2-3, with 10 bases that match TRBD2. Germline CDR1 and CDR2: LNHDA and SQIVND (reference sequence). Unmatched junction bases numbered 8, after V lost 3 bases and J lost 5 bases. This CDR3 comprises 16 residues. The CDR3 sequence is CASSMPAGGSGDTQYF. In DNA form, the CDR3 reads TGTGCCAGTAGTATGCCAGCGGGAGGGAGCGGAGATACGCAGTATTTT.

This chain connects TRBV28 to TRBJ1-2; no reliable D call. Trimming stripped 7 bases from V and 8 bases from J, with 17 bases between. Germline lookup yields CDR1 MDHEN and CDR2 SYDVKM. The CDR3 totals 13 residues. The CDR3 loop reads CASTPLRGFGYTF. The CDR3 DNA sequence: TGTGCCAGCACCCCCTTGAGAGGTTTCGGCTACACCTTC.

The chain employs TRBV7-9 and TRBJ1-3; D is ambiguous. The CDR3 loop spans 12 amino acids. With 4 bases removed from V and 7 bases from J, the gap between germline ends came to 8 bases. The germline V gene encodes CDR1 SEHNR and CDR2 FQNEAQ (reference sequence). The CDR3 coding sequence is TGTGCCAGCAGCTACGCCCAGAACACCATATATTTT. Translated, it gives CASSYAQNTIYF.

Comment on this clone: A read error may produce the germline difference seen at one junction end. The chain uses TRBV11-2 and TRBJ2-3; the match to TRBD2 covers 10 bases. Germline assignment: CDR1 SGHAT and CDR2 FQNNGV. The length of the CDR3 is 16 residues. CDR3 in DNA: TGTGCCAGCACCTTACTAGCGGGGACTGGCACAGATACGCAGTATTTT. This sequence encodes CASTLLAGTGTDTQYF.

This clone was observed a handful of times. This chain uses TRBV2 with TRBJ2-3; 10 bases are shared with TRBD2. The CDR3 has 16 residues. Germline loops: CDR1 SNHLY, CDR2 FYNNEI. V trimming: 10 bases; J trimming: 6 bases; junction bases outside the gene matches: 16. CDR3 nucleotide sequence: TGTGCCACCTTATCCCTAGCGGGGGCCCTAGGGGATACGCAGTATTTT. This encodes CATLSLAGALGDTQYF.

The chain has TRBV18 and TRBJ2-2; possible D gene TRBD1, 5 bases. Trimming cost V 1 base and J 5 bases, with 8 bases left between them. Germline V CDR1 and CDR2: KGHSH, LQKENI. The CDR3 loop spans 14 amino acids. The CDR3 DNA reads as TGTGCCAGCTCACCACAGTCAGGGACCGGGGAGCTGTTTTTT. Protein: CASSPQSGTGELFF.

This clone appeared a few times. V gene TRBV9 combines with J gene TRBJ2-3, with D possibly TRBD2 on 5 matching bases. In germline, CDR1 is SGDLS, CDR2 YYNGEE. This CDR3 has 15 amino acids. Trimming removed 4 bases at V and 2 bases at J, with 14 bases between. The CDR3 bases are TGTGCCAGCAGCCCTCGGACTGGTAACACAGATACGCAGTATTTT. It codes for CASSPRTGNTDTQYF.

The rearrangement links TRBV11-3 to TRBJ2-7; possible D gene TRBD1, 6 bases. This CDR3 contains 13 residues. V was pared by 1 base and J by 4 bases, with 8 bases between. The germline gives CDR1 SGHNT, CDR2 YENEEA. The CDR3 here is CASSLGQEYEQYF. CDR3 in DNA: TGTGCCAGCAGCTTAGGACAGGAGTACGAGCAGTACTTC.

The rearrangement links TRBV7-2 to TRBJ2-1, with TRBD2 matching 7 bases. CDR3 length: 15 residues. CDR1 and CDR2 from the germline V gene are SGHTA and FQGNSA. V lost 7 bases to trimming and J lost 3 bases; unmatched junction nucleotides: 9. The CDR3 loop reads CASNIIAGYYNEQFF. For the CDR3, the DNA is TGTGCCAGCAACATTATAGCGGGCTACTACAATGAGCAGTTCTTC.

The chain has TRBV6-5 and TRBJ2-5; D unclear. CDR1 is MNHEY and CDR2 is SVGAGI in the germline V gene. There are 12 residues in the CDR3. V was shortened by 7 bases and J by 1 base, with 7 bases between the two germline ends. In nucleotides, the CDR3 is TGTGCCAGCACTAGTTCCCAAGAGACCCAGTACTTC. Amino acids: CASTSSQETQYF.

The chain recombines TRBV7-8 with TRBJ2-1; 7 bases map to TRBD2. CDR3 length: 17 residues. Germline V gene lookup returns CDR1 SGHVS and CDR2 FQNEAQ. Unmatched junction bases numbered 12, after V lost 6 bases and J lost 1 base. The CDR3 spells CASRPGWGRGSYNEQFF. CDR3 nucleotide sequence: TGTGCCAGCAGACCCGGGTGGGGGAGGGGTTCCTACAATGAGCAGTTCTTC. The full variable domain, rest sourced from reference TRBV7-8 and TRBJ2-1, is GAGVSQSPRYKVAKRGQDVALRCDPISGHVSLFWYQQALGQGPEFLTYFQNEAQLDKSGLPSDRFFAERPEGSVSTLKIQRTQQEDSAVYLCASRPGWGRGSYNEQFFGPGTRLTVL.

The chain is built from TRBV27 and TRBJ2-3; D possibly corresponds to TRBD1 (5 bases). The CDR3 totals 14 residues. The germline CDR1 and CDR2 sequences are MNHEY and SMNVEV (reference sequence). Between the trimmed V and J ends, which lost 8 bases and 8 bases, there was a span of 20 bases. The chain's CDR3 is CASQITGPVGTQYF. The CDR3 DNA reads TGTGCCAGCCAGATCACAGGCCCGGTCGGTACGCAGTATTTT.

The chain recombines TRBV27 with TRBJ1-3; 12 nucleotides line up with TRBD1. The V segment lost 4 bases and the J segment 0 bases; nucleotides outside the gene matches: 10. CDR1 is MNHEY and CDR2 is SMNVEV in the germline V gene (reference sequence). The CDR3 length is 19 residues. This CDR3 is CASSWPGTGGPSSGNTIYF. As DNA, the CDR3 is TGTGCCAGCAGTTGGCCGGGGACAGGGGGCCCTAGCTCTGGAAACACCATATATTTT.

This clone is a singleton in its sample. V and J are TRBV2 and TRBJ2-2; no reliable D call. The germline V gene encodes CDR1 SNHLY and CDR2 FYNNEI. This CDR3 comprises 14 residues. V was cut by 7 bases and J by 7 bases, with 16 bases left in between. Written as DNA, the CDR3 is TGTGCCAGCACCGCAGAGGAAGACGGCGGGGAGCTGTTTTTT. Its translation is CASTAEEDGGELFF.

The chain joins TRBV5-1 to TRBJ1-1; the match to TRBD1 covers 8 bases. Losses at the gene ends were 6 bases for V and 5 bases for J; bases not matched to a gene: 9. The germline V gene encodes CDR1 SGHRS and CDR2 YFSETQ. The CDR3 is 14 amino acids. This chain's CDR3 is CASTRTGGGTEAFF. The CDR3 nucleotides read TGCGCCAGCACCCGAACAGGGGGGGGGACTGAAGCTTTCTTT.

The count of this clone is one. The chain joins TRBV5-6 to TRBJ2-5, with a tentative D call TRBD2 (5 bases). The germline gives CDR1 SGHDT, CDR2 YYEEEE. The CDR3 has 14 residues. V was trimmed by 0 bases and J by 0 bases, leaving 6 bases between them. The CDR3 DNA reads as TGTGCCAGCAGCTTGGCGGACTACCAAGAGACCCAGTACTTC. This sequence encodes CASSLADYQETQYF.

The rearrangement joins TRBV5-5 to TRBJ2-7, with unresolved D. The CDR3 contains 14 residues. V was shortened by 5 bases and J by 4 bases, with 16 bases between the two germline ends. Germline V CDR1 and CDR2: SGHKS, YYEKEE (reference sequence). DNA for the CDR3: TGTGCCAGCAGACCTGGGTGGCAGACATACGAGCAGTACTTC. This gives the protein CASRPGWQTYEQYF.

This clone was seen once. The gene calls are TRBV30 and TRBJ2-5, with 7 positions matching TRBD2. This CDR3 contains 13 residues. Trimming took 4 bases from V and 2 from J; bases not matched to a gene: 4. Per germline, CDR1 GTSNPN and CDR2 SVGIG (reference sequence). The chain's CDR3 is CAWTVSGQETQYF. Written as DNA, the CDR3 is TGTGCCTGGACGGTTAGCGGGCAAGAGACCCAGTACTTC.

J is TRBJ2-5 and V is TRBV5-1, with D unclear. The V gene lost 2 bases and the J gene lost 4 bases, with 6 bases spanning the gap. This CDR3 has 12 residues. Germline loops: CDR1 SGHRS, CDR2 YFSETQ. CDR3 loop: CASSFSGETQYF. DNA of the CDR3: TGCGCCAGCAGCTTCTCGGGAGAGACCCAGTACTTC.